One T cell receptor (beta chain) is described in this entry. This clonotype has only a few counts. The target of this receptor is not known. No much larger clone is present one base from it, and per-base qualities are unavailable. The data were taken from a study of blood T cells in healthy people across ages (dated by TCRdb to between 2015 and 2017). Regarding the complete study: In model experiments, template switching captured roughly one uniquely barcoded TCR beta cDNA molecule for every two T cells. To track age-related changes in TCR beta repertoire diversity, the study relied on deep sequencing normalized with unique cDNA molecular identifiers. Donors were grouped into four age groups: young (average roughly 16 years), middle-aged (roughly 40), aged (around 66) and long-lived (over 80). To avoid experimental bias, donors of different ages were spread randomly across the sequencing lanes. Two additional independent replicas of 1 million unique cDNA reads from the same blood draw were analyzed for two donors (one aged 18 to 30 and one aged 80 or older). Results the study describes overall, beyond this receptor: Compared with the aged group, the long-lived group had more naive CD4+ T cells, fewer expanded clones and increased TCR diversity, a pattern suggesting age selection. Observed TCR beta diversity correlated strongly with the percentage of naive T cells measured by flow cytometry. Because donor CMV infection status was unknown, age-related changes in expanded clonotypes were potentially confounded. Observed TCR beta diversity per million T cells fell roughly linearly with age, and a significant reduction was already apparent by age around 40. Estimates of total diversity based on one million sequenced T cells were regarded as lower bounds and as underestimates. Because profiling used bulk unsorted PBMCs, naive and antigen-experienced compartments could not be compared conclusively.

The library was prepared using 5' RACE. TCRdb names Illumina HiSeq 2500 as the instrument used. A second roughly 6 to 12 cycle PCR used a sample-barcoded 5' primer and a J-beta primer mix. A template-switch 5' adaptor carrying 12 random nucleotides introduced a unique molecular identifier onto each TCR beta cDNA molecule. Each sample yielded at least 3 million CDR3-containing paired-end reads. First-strand cDNA was synthesized from all RNA with the Mint cDNA synthesis kit, primed by a TRBC-specific oligonucleotide. Following uracil-DNA glycosylase treatment, all cDNA underwent a first 18-cycle PCR with the universal primers M1SS and BC2_uni_R. For the original study's pipeline: Each sample was normalized by randomly selecting 1 million high-quality reads, each carrying a distinct molecular identifier. Reads sharing molecular identifiers were discarded rather than binned into consensus sequences. MiTCR, run with a Q25 quality threshold and the strictest error-elimination algorithm, handled CDR3 identification, clonotype clustering and error correction. A nonparametric unseen species model with Euler transformation was used to estimate lower-bound total TCR beta diversity. TCRdb reprocessing: public reads trimmed at Q25 with fastp, clones called with MiXCR, in-frame beta chains kept. Every distinct CDR3 protein forms one entry, paired with its most common genes and DNA. For this entry, the V and J calls and clone size follow TCRdb and not the study's own pipeline. Recorded for this sample are about 1.4 million distinct CDR3 sequences; around 59% of them occurred a single time. In total, the top ten clones hold roughly 7% of the sample.

V is cut by 2 bases and J by 5 bases, and the space between the germline ends is 8 bases. The CDR3 sequence holds 13 residues, the cysteine and phenylalanine included. Only the CDR3 part of the read is kept: 39 bases, read in frame from the first base. Via the germline V gene, CDR1 is LGHNA and CDR2 YNFKEQ. Donors were approximately 42 systemically healthy Caucasian individuals from Russia aged about 6 to 100 years. Each donor gave 8 to 10 milliliters of peripheral blood, drawn into EDTA-treated Vacutainer tubes. Ficoll-Paque density-gradient centrifugation was used to isolate PBMCs, with at least 6.5 million per sample. Total RNA was extracted from PBMCs with Trizol reagent, with at least 5 micrograms obtained per sample. For every donor, flow cytometry on a PBMC aliquot measured the percentage of naive CD45RAhigh/CD27high T cells.

The chain is encoded by TRBV4-2 joined to TRBJ2-3; a confident D gene designation cannot be given. The receptor was derived from a man aged 18 to 30 in good health. The specimen was blood. The nucleotide sequence reads TGTGCCAGCAGCCAAAGCCGAAGAGATACGCAGTATTTT. Its protein product is CASSQSRRDTQYF.